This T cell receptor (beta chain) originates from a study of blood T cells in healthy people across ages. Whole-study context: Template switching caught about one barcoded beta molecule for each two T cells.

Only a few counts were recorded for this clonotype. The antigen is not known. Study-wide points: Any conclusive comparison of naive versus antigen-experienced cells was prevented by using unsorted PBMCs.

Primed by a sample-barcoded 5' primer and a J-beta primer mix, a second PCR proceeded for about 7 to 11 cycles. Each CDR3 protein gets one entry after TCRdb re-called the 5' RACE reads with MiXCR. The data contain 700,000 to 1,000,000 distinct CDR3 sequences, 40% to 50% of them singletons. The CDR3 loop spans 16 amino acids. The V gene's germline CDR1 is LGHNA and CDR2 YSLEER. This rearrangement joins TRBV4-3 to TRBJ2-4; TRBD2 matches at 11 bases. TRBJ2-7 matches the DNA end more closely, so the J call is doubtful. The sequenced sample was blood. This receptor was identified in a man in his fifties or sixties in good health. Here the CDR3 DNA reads TGCGCCAGCAGCCATTGGGGTAGCGGGGGGGACTACGAGCAGTACTTC. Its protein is CASSHWGSGGDYEQYF.